One sample yielded the 31 T cell receptor beta chains listed below, sequenced in a study of long-term antiretroviral therapy in people with HIV. This was the immunoSEQ v3.0 assay at survey level. The table came from immunoSEQ multiplex PCR; TCRdb's copy has only in-frame clones and leaves some out. Of tens of thousands of clones in the sample, roughly 84% are singletons; the top ten hold less than 6%. The sequencing here drew on unsorted PBMCs, taken 0.8 years after starting antiretroviral therapy. Receptor source: a young woman with HIV.

V and J are TRBV6-6 and TRBJ1-2; 9 nucleotides align to TRBD1. The junction had 9 bases not matched to a gene; V was cut back by 2 bases and J by 5 bases. The CDR3 spans 16 residues. Germline V CDR1 and CDR2: MNHNY, SVGAGI (reference sequence). CDR3 protein: CASSYGVGDRDYGYTF. In nucleotides, the CDR3 is TGTGCCAGCAGTTACGGGGTGGGGGACAGGGATTATGGCTACACCTTC.

The chain employs TRBV5-4 and TRBJ1-3; D may be TRBD1 (6 bases). The V gene's germline CDR1 is SGHNT and CDR2 YYREEE (reference sequence). This CDR3 spans 14 amino acids. V shed 4 bases and J shed 4 bases, with 12 bases lying between them. The DNA for the CDR3 is TGTGCCAGCAGCCCACAGGGCTCGGGAAACACCATATATTTT. Encoded protein: CASSPQGSGNTIYF.

This rearrangement joins TRBV2 to TRBJ1-6; 12 bases map to TRBD1. CDR1 is SNHLY and CDR2 is FYNNEI in the germline V gene. This CDR3 contains 15 residues. With 11 bases clipped from V and 9 bases from J, the junction kept 11 bases outside the gene matches. This chain's CDR3 is CAGSRDRGQGSPLHF. Here the CDR3 DNA reads TGTGCCGGAAGCAGGGACAGGGGGCAAGGTTCACCCCTCCACTTT.

V gene TRBV4-2 combines with J gene TRBJ2-3, with a possible D match to TRBD2 (5 bases). The CDR3 covers 14 residues. CDR1 is LGHNA, CDR2 YNFKEQ, per germline. Trimming took 3 bases from V and 1 from J, leaving 8 bases between them. CDR3 DNA sequence: TGTGCCAGCAGCCACTGGGGAGGCACAGATACGCAGTATTTT. Protein: CASSHWGGTDTQYF.

V and J are TRBV10-3 and TRBJ1-6; 7 bases are a match to TRBD1. CDR1 is ENHRY and CDR2 is SYGVKD in the germline V gene. The ends lost 6 bases at V and 10 bases at J; junction bases unmatched: 6. The CDR3 covers 13 residues. The chain's CDR3 is CAIRDDRVSPLHF. For the CDR3, the DNA is TGTGCCATCAGGGACGACAGGGTGTCACCCCTCCACTTT.

The rearrangement uses TRBV27 and TRBJ2-1; TRBD1 matches at 8 bases. CDR3 length: 17 residues. Losses at the gene ends were 2 bases for V and 8 bases for J; bases not matched to a gene: 14. Germline V gene sequence: CDR1 MNHEY, CDR2 SMNVEV (reference sequence). The CDR3 DNA reads as TGTGCCAGCAGTTTACTGGGTAAACAGGGGGTATTCGATGAGCAGTTCTTC. This encodes CASSLLGKQGVFDEQFF.

The CDR3 loop reads CASSLRGRMTGVQETQYF. CDR3 in DNA: TGTGCCAGCAGCTTAAGGGGCCGGATGACAGGGGTCCAAGAGACCCAGTACTTC. The J gene is TRBJ2-5, the V gene TRBV7-9, with 8 bases identical to TRBD1. Germline CDR1 reads SEHNR; CDR2 reads FQNEAQ (reference sequence). This CDR3 has 18 residues. The trim removed 2 bases at V and 1 base at J, leaving 12 bases unmatched.

The chain links TRBV21-1 to TRBJ1-3. TRBV21-1 corresponds to a pseudogene. This CDR3 spans 16 amino acids. The CDR3 region is CASISRGLISGNTIYF. For the CDR3, the DNA is TGTGCCAGCATCAGTCGGGGGTTAATCTCTGGAAACACCATATATTTT.

The V and J genes are TRBV6-5 and TRBJ1-5; no clear D gene. CDR3 size: 14 residues. The germline V gene encodes CDR1 MNHEY and CDR2 SVGAGI. V shed 7 bases and J shed 3 bases, with 13 bases lying between them. CDR3: CASTPTGINQPQHF. The CDR3 DNA reads as TGTGCCAGCACCCCTACCGGCATCAATCAGCCCCAGCATTTT.

J is TRBJ1-1 and V is TRBV29-1; 8 nucleotides line up with TRBD1. CDR1 is SQVTM, CDR2 ANQGSEA, per germline. CDR3 length: 11 amino acids. The trim removed 6 bases at V and 12 bases at J, leaving 9 bases unmatched. The CDR3 protein is CSVDDRGESFF. The DNA of the CDR3 is TGCAGCGTGGATGACAGGGGTGAGTCTTTCTTT.

This clone was seen a handful of times. The chain uses TRBV5-1 and TRBJ1-6; 7 bases align to TRBD1. Trimming took 4 bases from V and 9 from J; bases not matched to a gene: 10. This CDR3 region has 15 residues. Germline V gene sequence: CDR1 SGHRS, CDR2 YFSETQ. The CDR3 protein is CASSGTGTVGSPLHF. The DNA of the CDR3 is TGCGCCAGCAGCGGGACCGGGACAGTGGGTTCACCCCTCCACTTT.

The chain uses TRBV7-8 and TRBJ2-7; D is undetermined. The CDR3 consists of 13 residues. Trimming pared 1 base from V and 6 bases from J, leaving 10 bases between. CDR1 and CDR2 from the germline V gene are SGHVS and FQNEAQ. The CDR3 region is CASSLVQSSEQYV. The CDR3, as DNA: TGTGCCAGCAGCTTAGTTCAGAGTTCCGAGCAGTACGTC.

V is TRBV10-3 and J is TRBJ1-2; possibly TRBD1 for D (5 bases). This CDR3 region has 13 residues. The germline V and J ends were trimmed by 1 base and 8 bases, with 11 bases remaining between them. Looked up from germline, CDR1 is ENHRY and CDR2 is SYGVKD. CDR3 DNA: TGTGCCATCAGTGAGTTACAGGTAGAAGGCTACACCTTC. Its translation: CAISELQVEGYTF.

The rearrangement uses TRBV5-8 and TRBJ1-2, with 11 bases identical to TRBD1. This CDR3 contains 16 residues. V was clipped by 4 bases and J by 8 bases; unmatched bases: 13. The germline CDR1 and CDR2 sequences are SGHTS and YDEGEE. As DNA, the CDR3 is TGTGCCAGCAGCAGATTATCCGGGACAGGGGGATCAGGCTACACCTTC. This translates into CASSRLSGTGGSGYTF.

This chain connects TRBV5-1 to TRBJ2-7; D is possibly TRBD1 (6 bases). Trimming pared 0 bases from V and 6 bases from J, leaving 10 bases between. CDR1 is SGHRS, CDR2 YFSETQ, per germline. The CDR3 is 13 amino acids. This CDR3 is CASSLALGGEQYV. The CDR3 DNA follows: TGCGCCAGCAGCTTGGCGTTAGGGGGCGAGCAGTACGTC.

The CDR3 DNA follows: TGCGCCAGCCAATCCGGGACTTTTACCACAGATACGCAGTATTTT. This sequence encodes CASQSGTFTTDTQYF. The V call is TRBV5-1, the J call TRBJ2-3; a possible D gene is TRBD2 (6 bases). The germline gives CDR1 SGHRS, CDR2 YFSETQ. This CDR3 contains 15 residues. The V end lost 7 bases, the J end lost 2 bases, and 17 bases lay between the germline ends.

The CDR3 here is CASSLGGKTGELFF. CDR3 DNA sequence: TGCGCCAGCAGCTTGGGAGGGAAGACCGGGGAGCTGTTTTTT. The chain is built from TRBV5-1 and TRBJ2-2, with D possibly TRBD2 on 5 matching bases. CDR1 and CDR2 from the germline V gene are SGHRS and YFSETQ. The ends were cut back, 0 bases at V and 5 bases at J, with 8 bases in the middle. The CDR3 spans 14 residues.

This chain links TRBV2 with TRBJ2-2; the match to TRBD2 covers 8 bases. CDR1 is SNHLY, CDR2 FYNNEI, per germline. This CDR3 region has 15 residues. V dropped 7 bases and J dropped 10; count of bases not matched to a gene: 14. The CDR3 reads CASTTSGSPREELFF. The CDR3 nucleotides are TGTGCCAGCACTACTAGCGGATCCCCTAGGGAGGAGCTGTTTTTT.

The chain recombines TRBV10-2 with TRBJ2-6; 9 nucleotides match TRBD1. The CDR3 totals 17 residues. Looked up from germline, CDR1 is WSHSY and CDR2 is SAAADI. Trimming cost V 5 bases and J 0 bases; bases outside gene matches: 5. The DNA of the CDR3 is TGCGCCAGCAGTAAAGACAGGGGGAGCTCTGGGGCCAACGTCCTGACTTTC. This sequence encodes CASSKDRGSSGANVLTF.

V usage is TRBV5-1 and J usage is TRBJ1-4; D is ambiguous. In germline, CDR1 is SGHRS, CDR2 YFSETQ. The length of the CDR3 is 13 residues. Trimming removed 4 bases at V and 3 bases at J, with 7 bases between. CDR3 nucleotides: TGCGCCAGCAGCGGCAGCCCTAATGAAAAACTGTTTTTT. This translates into CASSGSPNEKLFF.

The chain couples TRBV28 to TRBJ1-3; the D gene is possibly TRBD1 (6 bases). Per the germline V gene, CDR1 is MDHEN and CDR2 is SYDVKM. This CDR3 comprises 15 residues. Trimming shortened V by 2 bases and J by 4 bases, and 12 bases separated the two germline ends. Written as DNA, the CDR3 is TGTGCCAGCAGTTTAATTTCCAGGGGAGGAAACACCATATATTTT. It is translated as CASSLISRGGNTIYF.

The V call is TRBV11-2, the J call TRBJ2-5; 10 nucleotides align to TRBD2. V lost 1 base, J lost 2 bases, and 13 bases stayed unmatched. Germline loops: CDR1 SGHAT, CDR2 FQNNGV. The CDR3 extends over 19 amino acids. The CDR3 loop reads CASSLGFGAGGVRQETQYF. The CDR3 DNA sequence: TGTGCCAGCAGCTTAGGGTTCGGAGCGGGGGGGGTCAGGCAAGAGACCCAGTACTTC.

V is TRBV4-2 and J is TRBJ2-5; D is unresolved. Germline CDR1 LGHNA, CDR2 YNFKEQ. The CDR3 has 12 residues. The V gene lost 4 bases and the J gene lost 10 bases, with 13 bases spanning the gap. Here the CDR3 DNA reads TGTGCCAGCAGCCTGTCTGGTTACGACCAGTACTTC. Translating it yields CASSLSGYDQYF.

The table lists this clone with a count of one. The chain couples TRBV5-6 to TRBJ2-3; D uncertain. The CDR3 totals 12 residues. The V end lost 4 bases, the J end lost 7 bases, and 10 bases lay between the germline ends. Germline CDR1 and CDR2: SGHDT and YYEEEE. The CDR3, as DNA: TGTGCCAGCAGCATCGAGAGGAATACGCAGTATTTT. As protein: CASSIERNTQYF.

The chain links TRBV27 to TRBJ1-2; TRBD1 is a possible D gene (6 bases). V lost 2 bases and J lost 5, with 12 bases in between. CDR1 and CDR2 (germline): MNHEY, SMNVEV (reference sequence). This CDR3 has 14 amino acids. CDR3 sequence (DNA): TGTGCCAGCAGTTTAAGTTGGCAGGGGTATGGCTACACCTTC. Translated, it gives CASSLSWQGYGYTF.

The V call is TRBV7-4, the J call TRBJ2-7; tentatively, D is TRBD2 (7 bases). V was shortened by 1 base and J by 2 bases, with 18 bases between the two germline ends. From germline, CDR1 is SGHVT and CDR2 SQSDAQ. The CDR3 extends over 17 amino acids. CDR3 region: CASSLEGGGSLTYEQYF. CDR3 in DNA: TGTGCCAGCAGCTTAGAAGGGGGGGGGAGCCTCACCTACGAGCAGTACTTC.

The DNA for the CDR3 is TGCAGCGCCCCGACCCAGGGGGTCGAAGGCTACACCTTC. Amino acids: CSAPTQGVEGYTF. The V call is TRBV29-1, the J call TRBJ1-2; 7 bases agree with TRBD1. CDR1 and CDR2 from the germline V gene are SQVTM and ANQGSEA. The J segment lost 8 bases and the V segment lost 7 bases, leaving 13 bases of the junction unmatched. The CDR3 sequence is 13 residues long.

This clone was counted a single time. The J gene is TRBJ1-1, the V gene TRBV23-1; D is ambiguous. TRBV23-1 carries the ORF label, with uncertain function. The CDR3 consists of 14 residues. V lost 4 bases and J 1 base, leaving 10 bases between the germline ends. The CDR3 sequence is CASSRLRWNTEAFF. CDR3 DNA sequence: TGCGCCAGCAGTCGGTTAAGGTGGAACACTGAAGCTTTCTTT.

CDR3 in DNA: TGTGCCAGCAGCTCAACCGGGACAGGGAAAGAGACCCAGTACTTC. This gives the protein CASSSTGTGKETQYF. The chain joins TRBV7-9 to TRBJ2-5, with 9 positions matching TRBD1. Germline V gene lookup returns CDR1 SEHNR and CDR2 FQNEAQ (reference sequence). CDR3 length: 15 amino acids. The V and J ends lost 4 bases and 3 bases, in that order; junction bases with no gene match: 6.

The chain has TRBV9 and TRBJ2-3, with 11 bases identical to TRBD2. The CDR3 sequence is 16 residues long. Germline-derived CDR1 and CDR2 are SGDLS and YYNGEE. The ends lost 0 bases at V and 6 bases at J; junction bases unmatched: 6. This chain's CDR3 is CASSVDSSGGSDTQYF. As DNA, the CDR3 is TGTGCCAGCAGCGTAGACTCTAGCGGGGGGAGTGATACGCAGTATTTT.

Points on this clone: One end of the junction varies from germline; a read error may be responsible. This chain joins TRBV14 and TRBJ1-4; perhaps TRBD1 as D (6 bases). Germline CDR1 is SGHDN and CDR2 is FVKESK. CDR3 length equals 11 residues. The DNA for the CDR3 is TGTGCCATCCGCGAGGGGGGTTCCTTTCTCTTT. Protein: CAIREGGSFLF.